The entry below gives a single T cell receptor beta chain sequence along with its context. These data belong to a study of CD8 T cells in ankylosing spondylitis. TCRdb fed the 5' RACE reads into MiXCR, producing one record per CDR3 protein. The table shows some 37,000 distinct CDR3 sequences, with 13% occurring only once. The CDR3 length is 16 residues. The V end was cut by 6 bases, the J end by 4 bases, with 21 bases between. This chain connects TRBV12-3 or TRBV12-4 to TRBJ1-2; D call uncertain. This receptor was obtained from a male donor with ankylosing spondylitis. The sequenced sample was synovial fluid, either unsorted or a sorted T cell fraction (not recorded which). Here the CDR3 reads CASSPSPGYSIYGYTF. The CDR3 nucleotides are TGTGCCAGCAGCCCTAGTCCAGGCTACAGCATCTATGGCTACACCTTC.